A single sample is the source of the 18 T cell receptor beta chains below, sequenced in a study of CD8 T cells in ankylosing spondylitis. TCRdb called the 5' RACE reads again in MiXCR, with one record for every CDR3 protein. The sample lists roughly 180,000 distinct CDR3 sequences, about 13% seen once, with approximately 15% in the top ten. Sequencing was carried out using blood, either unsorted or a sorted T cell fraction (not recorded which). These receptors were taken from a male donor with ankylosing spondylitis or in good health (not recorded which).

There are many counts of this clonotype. The CDR3 nucleotides read TGTGCCAGCAGCTTGGGGGCAATCACAGATACGCAGTATTTT. Translation gives CASSLGAITDTQYF. The chain recombines TRBV5-6 with TRBJ2-3; D remains ambiguous. Germline CDR1 and CDR2: SGHDT and YYEEEE. The CDR3 is 14 residues long. Trimming took off 0 bases at V and 2 bases at J, with 7 bases between the two ends. The full variable domain, with the rest looked up from reference TRBV5-6 and TRBJ2-3, is DAGVTQSPTHLIKTRGQQVTLRCSPKSGHDTVSWYQQALGQGPQFIFQYYEEEERQRGNFPDRFSGHQFPNYSSELNVNALLLGDSALYLCASSLGAITDTQYFGPGTRLTVL.

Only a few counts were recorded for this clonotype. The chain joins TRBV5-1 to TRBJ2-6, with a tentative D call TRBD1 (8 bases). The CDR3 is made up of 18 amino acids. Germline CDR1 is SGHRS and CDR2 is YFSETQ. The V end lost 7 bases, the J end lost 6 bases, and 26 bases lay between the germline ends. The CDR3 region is CASRSHRGGLNVANVLTF. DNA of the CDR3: TGCGCCAGCCGATCCCACAGGGGGGGTCTTAATGTGGCCAACGTCCTGACTTTC.

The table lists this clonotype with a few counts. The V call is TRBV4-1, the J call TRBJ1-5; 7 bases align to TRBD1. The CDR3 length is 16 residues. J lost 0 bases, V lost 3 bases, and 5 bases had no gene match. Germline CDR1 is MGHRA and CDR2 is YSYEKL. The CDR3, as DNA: TGCGCCAGCAGCCAGGGGGACAGCCTTAGCAATCAGCCCCAGCATTTT. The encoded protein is CASSQGDSLSNQPQHF.

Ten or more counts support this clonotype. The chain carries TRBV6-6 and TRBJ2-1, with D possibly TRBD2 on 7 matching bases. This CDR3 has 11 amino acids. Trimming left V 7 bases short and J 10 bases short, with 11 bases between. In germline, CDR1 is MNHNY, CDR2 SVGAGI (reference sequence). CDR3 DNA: TGTGCCAGCAAAGGGGGGGCCGAGCAGTTCTTC. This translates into CASKGGAEQFF.

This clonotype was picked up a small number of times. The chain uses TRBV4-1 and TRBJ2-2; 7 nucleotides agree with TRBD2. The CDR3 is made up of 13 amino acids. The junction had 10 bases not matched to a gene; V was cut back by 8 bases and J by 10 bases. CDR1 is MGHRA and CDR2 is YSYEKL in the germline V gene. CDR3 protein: CASAGLSDEELFF. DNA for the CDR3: TGCGCCAGCGCGGGACTATCTGATGAGGAGCTGTTTTTT.

Written as DNA, the CDR3 is TGTGCCAGTAGTTTCGGGTCTCCTAGCACAGATACGCAGTATTTT. This codes for CASSFGSPSTDTQYF. V usage is TRBV19 and J usage is TRBJ2-3; D ambiguous. This CDR3 comprises 15 residues. Germline V gives CDR1 LNHDA, CDR2 SQIVND (reference sequence). Trimming took off 5 bases at V and 0 bases at J, with 12 bases between the two ends. The full variable domain, rest sourced from reference TRBV19 and TRBJ2-3, is DGGITQSPKYLFRKEGQNVTLSCEQNLNHDAMYWYRQDPGQGLRLIYYSQIVNDFQKGDIAEGYSVSREKKESFPLTVTSAQKNPTAFYLCASSFGSPSTDTQYFGPGTRLTVL.

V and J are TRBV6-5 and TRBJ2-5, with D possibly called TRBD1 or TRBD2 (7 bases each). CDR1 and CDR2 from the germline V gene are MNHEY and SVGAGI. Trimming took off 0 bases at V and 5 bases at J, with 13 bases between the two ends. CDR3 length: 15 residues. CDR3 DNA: TGTGCCAGCAGTTACTCGGGAGGGGGCGCGGAGACCCAGTACTTC. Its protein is CASSYSGGGAETQYF.

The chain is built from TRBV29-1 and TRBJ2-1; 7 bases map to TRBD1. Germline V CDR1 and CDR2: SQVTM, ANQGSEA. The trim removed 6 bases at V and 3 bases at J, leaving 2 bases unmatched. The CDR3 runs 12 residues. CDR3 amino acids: CSVRTGYNEQFF. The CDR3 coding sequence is TGCAGCGTAAGGACAGGCTACAATGAGCAGTTCTTC.

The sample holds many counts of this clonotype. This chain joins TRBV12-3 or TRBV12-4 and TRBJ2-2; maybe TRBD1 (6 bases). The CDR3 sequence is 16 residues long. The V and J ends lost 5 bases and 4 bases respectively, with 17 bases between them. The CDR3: CASSPLGQSPTGELFF. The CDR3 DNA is TGTGCCAGCAGTCCGCTAGGACAGTCACCCACCGGGGAGCTGTTTTTT.

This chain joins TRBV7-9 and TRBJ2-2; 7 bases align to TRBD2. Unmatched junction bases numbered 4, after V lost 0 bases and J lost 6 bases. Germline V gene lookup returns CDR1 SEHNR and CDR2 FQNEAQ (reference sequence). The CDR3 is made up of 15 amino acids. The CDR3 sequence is CASSLAGGIAGELFF. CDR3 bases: TGTGCCAGCAGCTTAGCGGGAGGGATCGCCGGGGAGCTGTTTTTT.

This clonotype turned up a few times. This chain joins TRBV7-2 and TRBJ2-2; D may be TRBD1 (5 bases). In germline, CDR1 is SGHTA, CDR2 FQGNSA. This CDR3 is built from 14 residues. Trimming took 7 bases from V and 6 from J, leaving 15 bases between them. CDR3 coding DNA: TGTGCCAGCACCTCGGCAGGGTGGCCCGGGGAGCTGTTTTTT. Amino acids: CASTSAGWPGELFF.

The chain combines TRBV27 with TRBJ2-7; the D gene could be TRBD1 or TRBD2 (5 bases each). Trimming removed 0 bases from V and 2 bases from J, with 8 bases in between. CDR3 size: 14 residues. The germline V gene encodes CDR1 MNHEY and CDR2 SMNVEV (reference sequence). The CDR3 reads CASSLSWGTYEQYF. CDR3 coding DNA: TGTGCCAGCAGTTTATCGTGGGGGACCTACGAGCAGTACTTC.

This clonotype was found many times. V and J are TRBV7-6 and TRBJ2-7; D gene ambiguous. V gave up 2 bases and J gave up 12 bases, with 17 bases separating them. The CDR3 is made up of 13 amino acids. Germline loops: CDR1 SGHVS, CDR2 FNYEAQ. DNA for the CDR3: TGTGCCAGCAGCTTACCACCAGACGATCGGAGGTACTTC. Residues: CASSLPPDDRRYF.

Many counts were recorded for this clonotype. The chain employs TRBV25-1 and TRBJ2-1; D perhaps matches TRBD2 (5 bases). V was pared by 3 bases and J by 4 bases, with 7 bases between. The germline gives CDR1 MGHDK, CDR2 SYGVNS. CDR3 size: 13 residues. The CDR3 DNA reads TGTGCCAGCAGTGACACGGGGTACAATGAGCAGTTCTTC. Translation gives CASSDTGYNEQFF.

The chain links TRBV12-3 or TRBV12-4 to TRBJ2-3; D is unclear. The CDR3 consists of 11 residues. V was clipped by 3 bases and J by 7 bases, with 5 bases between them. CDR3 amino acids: CASSFGNTQYF. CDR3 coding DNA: TGTGCCAGCAGTTTTGGAAATACGCAGTATTTT.

The CDR3 sequence: CASSELANEQFF. The CDR3 coding sequence is TGCGCCAGCAGTGAGTTGGCTAATGAGCAGTTCTTC. The chain employs TRBV10-1 and TRBJ2-1; D call uncertain. The ends were cut back, 1 base at V and 7 bases at J, with 5 bases in the middle. Germline values: CDR1 WNHNN, CDR2 SYGVQD (reference sequence). CDR3 length: 12 amino acids.

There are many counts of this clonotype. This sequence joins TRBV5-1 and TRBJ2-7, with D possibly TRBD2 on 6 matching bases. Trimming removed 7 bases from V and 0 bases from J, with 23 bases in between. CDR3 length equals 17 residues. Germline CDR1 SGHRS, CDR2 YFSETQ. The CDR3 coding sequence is TGCGCCAGCCACAGTGGGAGGCCGTTTTTCAGCTCCTACGAGCAGTACTTC. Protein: CASHSGRPFFSSYEQYF.

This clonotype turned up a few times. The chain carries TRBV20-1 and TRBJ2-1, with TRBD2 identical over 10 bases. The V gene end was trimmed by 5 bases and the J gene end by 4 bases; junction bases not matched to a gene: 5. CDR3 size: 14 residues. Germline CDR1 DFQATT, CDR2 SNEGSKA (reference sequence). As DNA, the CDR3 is TGCAGTGCTGTGGGACTAGCGTTTTACAATGAGCAGTTCTTC. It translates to CSAVGLAFYNEQFF.